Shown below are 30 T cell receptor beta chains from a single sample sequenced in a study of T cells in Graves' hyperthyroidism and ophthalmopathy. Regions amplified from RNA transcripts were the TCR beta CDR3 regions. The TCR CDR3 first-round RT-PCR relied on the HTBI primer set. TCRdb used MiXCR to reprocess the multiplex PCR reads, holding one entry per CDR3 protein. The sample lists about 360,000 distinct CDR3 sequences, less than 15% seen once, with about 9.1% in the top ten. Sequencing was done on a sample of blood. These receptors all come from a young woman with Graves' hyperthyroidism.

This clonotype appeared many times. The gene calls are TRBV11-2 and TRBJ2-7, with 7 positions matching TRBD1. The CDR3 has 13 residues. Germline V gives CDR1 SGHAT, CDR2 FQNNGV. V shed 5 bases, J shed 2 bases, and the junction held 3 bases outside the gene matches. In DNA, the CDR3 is TGTGCCAGCAGCACGGACAGGACCTACGAGCAGTACTTC. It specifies CASSTDRTYEQYF.

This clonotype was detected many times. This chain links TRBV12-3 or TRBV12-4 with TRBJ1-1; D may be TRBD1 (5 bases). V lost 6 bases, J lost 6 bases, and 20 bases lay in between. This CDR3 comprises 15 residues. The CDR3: CASSPGPPGGAEAFF. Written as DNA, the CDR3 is TGTGCCAGCAGCCCGGGACCTCCCGGCGGGGCTGAAGCTTTCTTT.

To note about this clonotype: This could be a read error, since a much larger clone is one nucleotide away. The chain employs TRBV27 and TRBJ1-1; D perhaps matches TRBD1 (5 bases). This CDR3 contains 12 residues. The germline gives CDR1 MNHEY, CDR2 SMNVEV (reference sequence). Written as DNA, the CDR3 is TGTGCCTGCAGTTACGGGGTAGGGGTAGCTTTCTTT. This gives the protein CACSYGVGVAFF.

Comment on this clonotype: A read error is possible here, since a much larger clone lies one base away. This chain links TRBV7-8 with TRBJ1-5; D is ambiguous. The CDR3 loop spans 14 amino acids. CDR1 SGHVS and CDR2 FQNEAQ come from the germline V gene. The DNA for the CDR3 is TGTGCCAGCAGGGAGGCCAATAGCGATCAGCCCCAGCATTTT. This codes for CASREANSDQPQHF.

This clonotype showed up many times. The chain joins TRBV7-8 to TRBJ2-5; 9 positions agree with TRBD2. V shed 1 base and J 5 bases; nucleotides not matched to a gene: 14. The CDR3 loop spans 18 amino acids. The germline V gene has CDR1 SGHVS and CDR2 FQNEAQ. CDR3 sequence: CASSLGPSRGRAWETQYF. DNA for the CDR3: TGTGCCAGCAGCTTAGGGCCCTCCCGCGGGAGGGCCTGGGAGACCCAGTACTTC.

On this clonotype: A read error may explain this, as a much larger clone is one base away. The DNA for the CDR3 is TGTGCCAGCTCCTGGGAGGTGACCTACAATGAGCAGTTCTTC. It encodes CASSWEVTYNEQFF. V usage is TRBV2 and J usage is TRBJ2-1; a weak D match, TRBD2 (6 bases). Germline values: CDR1 SNHLY, CDR2 FYNNEI. V was pared by 8 bases and J by 2 bases, with 13 bases between. The CDR3 sequence is 14 residues long.

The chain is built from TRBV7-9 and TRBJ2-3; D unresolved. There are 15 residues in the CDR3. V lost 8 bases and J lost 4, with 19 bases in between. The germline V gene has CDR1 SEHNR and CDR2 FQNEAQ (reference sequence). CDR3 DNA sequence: TGTGCCAGCCATATCACGGCCAGCCTGGCAGATACGCAGTATTTT. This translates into CASHITASLADTQYF.

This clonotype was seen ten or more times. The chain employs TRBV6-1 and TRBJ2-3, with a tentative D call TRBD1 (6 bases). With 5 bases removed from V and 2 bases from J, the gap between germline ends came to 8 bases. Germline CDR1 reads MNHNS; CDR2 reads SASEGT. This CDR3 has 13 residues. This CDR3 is CASSRTVTDTQYF. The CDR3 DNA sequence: TGTGCCAGCAGTCGGACAGTCACAGATACGCAGTATTTT.

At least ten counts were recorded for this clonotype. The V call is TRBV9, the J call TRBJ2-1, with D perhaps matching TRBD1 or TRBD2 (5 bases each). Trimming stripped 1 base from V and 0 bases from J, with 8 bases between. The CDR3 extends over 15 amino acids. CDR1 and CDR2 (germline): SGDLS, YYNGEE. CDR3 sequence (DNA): TGTGCCAGCAGCGTATGGGGGAGCTCCTACAATGAGCAGTTCTTC. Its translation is CASSVWGSSYNEQFF.

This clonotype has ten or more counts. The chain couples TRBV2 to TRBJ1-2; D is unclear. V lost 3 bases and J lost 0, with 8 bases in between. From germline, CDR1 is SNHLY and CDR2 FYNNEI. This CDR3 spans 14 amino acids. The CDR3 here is CASSDQRANYGYTF. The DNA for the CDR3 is TGTGCCAGCAGTGACCAGCGAGCTAACTATGGCTACACCTTC.

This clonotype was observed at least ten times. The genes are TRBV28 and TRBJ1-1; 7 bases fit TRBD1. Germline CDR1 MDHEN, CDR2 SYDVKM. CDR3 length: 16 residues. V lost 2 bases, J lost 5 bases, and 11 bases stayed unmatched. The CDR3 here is CASSLPSAGGKTEAFF. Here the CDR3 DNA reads TGTGCCAGCAGTTTACCCTCAGCAGGGGGAAAAACTGAAGCTTTCTTT.

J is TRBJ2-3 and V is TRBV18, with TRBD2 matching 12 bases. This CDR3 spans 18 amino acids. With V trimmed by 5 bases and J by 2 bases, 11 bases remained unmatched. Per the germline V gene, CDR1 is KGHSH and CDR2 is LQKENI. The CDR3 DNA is TGTGCCAGCTCAAACCGACCGTGGACTAGCGGGAACACAGATACGCAGTATTTT. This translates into CASSNRPWTSGNTDTQYF. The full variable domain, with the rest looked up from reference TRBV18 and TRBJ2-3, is NAGVMQNPRHLVRRRGQEARLRCSPMKGHSHVYWYRQLPEEGLKFMVYLQKENIIDESGMPKERFSAEFPKEGPSILRIQQVVRGDSAAYFCASSNRPWTSGNTDTQYFGPGTRLTVL.

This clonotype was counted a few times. CDR3 region: CASSLMGSYTGELFF. The CDR3 nucleotides read TGTGCCAGCAGCTTAATGGGCAGCTACACCGGGGAGCTGTTTTTT. The chain is built from TRBV7-9 and TRBJ2-2; D not resolved. Germline-derived CDR1 and CDR2 are SEHNR and FQNEAQ (reference sequence). The ends were cut back, 2 bases at V and 3 bases at J, with 10 bases in the middle. This CDR3 has 15 amino acids. Drawing the rest from reference TRBV7-9 and TRBJ2-2, the complete variable domain is DTGVSQNPRHKITKRGQNVTFRCDPISEHNRLYWYRQTLGQGPEFLTYFQNEAQLEKSRLLSDRFSAERPKGSFSTLEIQRTEQGDSAMYLCASSLMGSYTGELFFGEGSRLTVL.

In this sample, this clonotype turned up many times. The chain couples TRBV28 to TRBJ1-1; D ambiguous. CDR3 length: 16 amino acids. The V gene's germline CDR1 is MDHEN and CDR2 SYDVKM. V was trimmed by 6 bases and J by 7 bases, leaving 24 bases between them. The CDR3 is CASRALLLRASNEAFF. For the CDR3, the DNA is TGTGCCAGCAGGGCCCTGCTTCTTCGGGCGTCTAATGAAGCTTTCTTT.

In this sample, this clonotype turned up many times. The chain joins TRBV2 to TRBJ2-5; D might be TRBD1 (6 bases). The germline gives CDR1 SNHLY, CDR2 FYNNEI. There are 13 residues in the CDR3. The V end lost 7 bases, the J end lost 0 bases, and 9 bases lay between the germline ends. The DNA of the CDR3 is TGTGCCAGCACCCGGGACAACCAAGAGACCCAGTACTTC. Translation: CASTRDNQETQYF. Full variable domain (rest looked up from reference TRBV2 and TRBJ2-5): EPEVTQTPSHQVTQMGQEVILRCVPISNHLYFYWYRQILGQKVEFLVSFYNNEISEKSEIFDDQFSVERPDGSNFTLKIRSTKLEDSAMYFCASTRDNQETQYFGPGTRLLVL.

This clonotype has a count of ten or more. CDR3 protein: CSARLAGGAPDTQYF. CDR3 bases: TGCAGTGCTAGACTAGCGGGAGGGGCCCCAGATACGCAGTATTTT. This chain joins TRBV20-1 and TRBJ2-3; 12 bases line up with TRBD2. Trimming cost V 2 bases and J 4 bases; bases outside gene matches: 4. Germline CDR1 DFQATT, CDR2 SNEGSKA (reference sequence). The CDR3 runs 15 residues.

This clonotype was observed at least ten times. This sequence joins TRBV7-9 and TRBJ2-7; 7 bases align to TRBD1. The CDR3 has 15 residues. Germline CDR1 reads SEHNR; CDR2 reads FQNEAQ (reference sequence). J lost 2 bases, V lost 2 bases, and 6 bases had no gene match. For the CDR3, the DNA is TGTGCCAGCAGCTTAATCAGGGACAGAGCCTACGAGCAGTACTTC. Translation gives CASSLIRDRAYEQYF.

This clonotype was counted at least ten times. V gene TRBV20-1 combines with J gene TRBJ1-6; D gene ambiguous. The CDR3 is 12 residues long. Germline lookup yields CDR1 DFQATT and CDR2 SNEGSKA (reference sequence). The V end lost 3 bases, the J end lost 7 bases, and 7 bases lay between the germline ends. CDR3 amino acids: CSARKGNSPLHF. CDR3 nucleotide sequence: TGCAGTGCTAGGAAAGGGAATTCACCCCTCCACTTT.

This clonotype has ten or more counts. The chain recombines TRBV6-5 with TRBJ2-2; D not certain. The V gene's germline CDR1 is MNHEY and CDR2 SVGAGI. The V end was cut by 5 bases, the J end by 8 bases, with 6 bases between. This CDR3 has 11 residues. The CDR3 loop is CASSTLGELFF. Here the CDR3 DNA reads TGTGCCAGCAGTACTCTAGGGGAGCTGTTTTTT.

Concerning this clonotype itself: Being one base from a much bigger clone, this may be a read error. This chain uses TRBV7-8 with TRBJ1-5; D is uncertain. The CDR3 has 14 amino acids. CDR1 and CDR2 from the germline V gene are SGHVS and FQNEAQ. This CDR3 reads CASSPDGHNQSQHF. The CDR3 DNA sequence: TGTGCCAGCAGTCCCGACGGGCACAATCAGTCCCAGCATTTT. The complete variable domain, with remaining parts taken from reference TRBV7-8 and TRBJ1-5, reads GAGVSQSPRYKVAKRGQDVALRCDPISGHVSLFWYQQALGQGPEFLTYFQNEAQLDKSGLPSDRFFAERPEGSVSTLKIQRTQQEDSAVYLCASSPDGHNQSQHFGDGTRLSIL.

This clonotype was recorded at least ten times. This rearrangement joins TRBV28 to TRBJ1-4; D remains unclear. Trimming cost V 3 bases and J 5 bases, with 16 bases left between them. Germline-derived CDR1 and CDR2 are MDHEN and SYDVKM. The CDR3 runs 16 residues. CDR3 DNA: TGTGCCAGCAGTTTGTTGCGGGAGGAACCGAATGAAAAACTGTTTTTT. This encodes CASSLLREEPNEKLFF.

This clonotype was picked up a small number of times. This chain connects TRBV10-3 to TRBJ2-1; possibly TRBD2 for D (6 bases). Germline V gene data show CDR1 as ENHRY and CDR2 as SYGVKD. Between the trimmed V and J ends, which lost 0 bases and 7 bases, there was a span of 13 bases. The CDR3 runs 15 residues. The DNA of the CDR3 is TGTGCCATCAGTGAGTCGTCCGGCGGGATTAATGAGCAGTTCTTC. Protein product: CAISESSGGINEQFF.

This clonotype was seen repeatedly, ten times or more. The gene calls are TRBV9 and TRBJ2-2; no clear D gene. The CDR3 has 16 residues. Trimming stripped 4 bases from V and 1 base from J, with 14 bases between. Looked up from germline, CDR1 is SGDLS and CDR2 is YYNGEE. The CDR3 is CASSPSRLGNTGELFF. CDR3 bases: TGTGCCAGCAGCCCATCTCGGCTAGGGAACACCGGGGAGCTGTTTTTT.

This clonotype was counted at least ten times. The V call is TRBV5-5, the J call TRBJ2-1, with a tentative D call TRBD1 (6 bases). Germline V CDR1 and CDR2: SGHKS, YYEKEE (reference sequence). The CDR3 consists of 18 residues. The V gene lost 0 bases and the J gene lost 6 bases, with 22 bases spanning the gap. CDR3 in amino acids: CASSLGLQGRIEVNEQFF. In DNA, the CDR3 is TGTGCCAGCAGCTTGGGGTTACAGGGCCGAATAGAAGTCAATGAGCAGTTCTTC.

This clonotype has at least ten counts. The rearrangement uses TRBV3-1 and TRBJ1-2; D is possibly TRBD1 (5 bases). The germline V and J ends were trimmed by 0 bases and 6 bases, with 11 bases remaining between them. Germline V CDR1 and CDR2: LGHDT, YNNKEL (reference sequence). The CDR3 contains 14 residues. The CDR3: CASSQEGVGNGYTF. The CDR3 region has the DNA TGTGCCAGCAGCCAAGAGGGGGTGGGAAATGGCTACACCTTC.

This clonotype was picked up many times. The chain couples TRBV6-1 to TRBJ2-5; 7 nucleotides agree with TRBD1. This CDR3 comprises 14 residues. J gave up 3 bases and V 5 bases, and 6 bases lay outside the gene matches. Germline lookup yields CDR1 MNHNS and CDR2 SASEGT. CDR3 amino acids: CASSRGQPEETQYF. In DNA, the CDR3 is TGTGCCAGCAGTAGGGGACAGCCTGAAGAGACCCAGTACTTC.

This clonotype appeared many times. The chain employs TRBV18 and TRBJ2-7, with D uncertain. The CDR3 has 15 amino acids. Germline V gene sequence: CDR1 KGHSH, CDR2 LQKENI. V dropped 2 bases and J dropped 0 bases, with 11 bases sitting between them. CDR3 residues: CASSPNPASSYEQYF. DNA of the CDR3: TGTGCCAGCTCACCAAATCCGGCCAGCTCCTACGAGCAGTACTTC.

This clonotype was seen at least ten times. CDR3: CASSLMGGREQYF. The CDR3 region has the DNA TGTGCCAGCAGCTTAATGGGCGGCAGAGAGCAGTACTTC. J is TRBJ2-7 and V is TRBV7-9; D gene unclear. The V end was cut by 2 bases, the J end by 7 bases, with 12 bases between. The CDR3 extends over 13 amino acids. Germline V gene sequence: CDR1 SEHNR, CDR2 FQNEAQ (reference sequence).

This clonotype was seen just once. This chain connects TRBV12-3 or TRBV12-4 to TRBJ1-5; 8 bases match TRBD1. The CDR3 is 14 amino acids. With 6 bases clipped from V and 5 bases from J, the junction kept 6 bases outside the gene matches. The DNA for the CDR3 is TGTGCCAGCAGCGGACAGGGAATTTATCAGCCCCAGCATTTT. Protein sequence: CASSGQGIYQPQHF.

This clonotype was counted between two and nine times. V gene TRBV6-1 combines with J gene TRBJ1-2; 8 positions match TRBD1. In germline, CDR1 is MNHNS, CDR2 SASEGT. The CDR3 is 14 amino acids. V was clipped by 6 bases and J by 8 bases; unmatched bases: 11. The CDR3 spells CASRPAGGILGYTF. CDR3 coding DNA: TGTGCCAGCAGGCCGGCAGGGGGCATTTTAGGCTACACCTTC.